This T cell receptor (beta chain) was identified in a study of blood T cell repertoires in COVID-19. Methods used by the authors: The assay estimated nucleated cells by amplifying reference gene primers. Sequencing was performed with immunoSEQ multiplex PCR; in TCRdb, only in-frame clones are kept and a portion is missing. V, J and clone size are taken as reported in that table, and D and trimming were inferred from the DNA itself. The profile covers some 200,000 clones, with more than 65% appearing a single time and around 7% taken by the ten largest. The table lists this clone with a count of one. Germline V gene lookup returns CDR1 LNHDA and CDR2 SQIVND (reference sequence). This CDR3 has 16 amino acids. V lost 2 bases to trimming and J lost 5 bases, with 18 bases between them.

Sample: PBMCs or T cells enriched from blood (not recorded which). This clonotype was sampled from a man aged 40-49 years who had recovered from COVID-19. The chain is built from TRBV19 and TRBJ2-5, with D perhaps matching TRBD1 (5 bases). CDR3 residues: CASSIRPQGGMETQYF. The CDR3 bases are TGTGCCAGTAGTATAAGGCCCCAGGGTGGCATGGAGACCCAGTACTTC.